This TCR beta chain was observed in a study of a mutant IDH1 vaccine in newly diagnosed glioma. Study details: The sex distribution of treated patients was about 62% male and roughly 40% female, with a mean age of 40.4 years.

Method: immunoSEQ multiplex PCR; TCRdb's copy keeps in-frame clones and lacks some. The sample has around 53,000 clones; 79% are singletons. V lost 5 bases to trimming and J lost 2 bases, with 15 bases between them. Germline CDR1 SGHNT, CDR2 YYREEE (reference sequence). This CDR3 comprises 15 residues. Time point in this sample: week 35, safety follow-up. All doses held 300 ug of mutant IDH1 20-mer peptide, with topical imiquimod. The astrocytomas were IDH1-mutant, ATRX-negative, and WHO grade 3 or 4. A single count supports this clone. What it binds is unknown. The origin of this receptor is a man aged 40-55 years with glioma. The sequencing used PBMCs, collected from a glioma patient whose treatment included an IDH1 peptide vaccine. The chain links TRBV5-4 to TRBJ2-3, with D unresolved. CDR3 nucleotide sequence: TGTGCCAGCAGGACCGGACCGGCCCCCACAGATACGCAGTATTTT. Residues: CASRTGPAPTDTQYF.